The rows below give T cell receptor beta chains drawn from one sample of a study of cytomegalovirus exposure and HLA in healthy donors. The table came from immunoSEQ multiplex PCR; TCRdb's copy has only in-frame clones and leaves some out. The sample lists more than 95,000 clones, around 72% occurring once. The sample taken for sequencing was PBMCs. These receptors were taken from a male donor in good health and CMV-seronegative. The CDR3 runs from the conserved cysteine through the conserved F or W. A D gene is named only where the DNA matches it firmly. Not every row has a clone size; where given, it reads once, few, many or a size class.

>TRBV6-5|.|TRBJ1-4|TRBD1
TGTGCCAGCAGACGGACAGGTCCTAATGAAAAACTGTTTTTT
CASRRTGPNEKLFF
>TRBV7-3|.|TRBJ2-7|TRBD2
TGTGCCAGCAGCTTAGACGCGGGAGAGTACGAGCAGTACTTC
CASSLDAGEYEQYF
>TRBV4-3|.|TRBJ1-5|.
TGCGCCAGCAGCCAATCTCCGGGACACCTTAGGCAGCCCCAGCATTTT
CASSQSPGHLRQPQHF
>TRBV27|.|TRBJ1-4|.
TGTGCCAGCAGCCCAGTCTCCTGGGCTAAGCGGGGCAATGAAAAACTGTTTTTT
CASSPVSWAKRGNEKLFF
>TRBV5-1|.|TRBJ2-7|.
TGCGCCAGCAGCTTGGTAATGGGGGGTAAGGGGGCCGGCTCCTACGAGCAGTACTTC
CASSLVMGGKGAGSYEQYF
>TRBV11-1|.|TRBJ2-1|TRBD2
TGTGCCAGCAGGCTCCTAGCGGGAGTCGGTGAGCAGTTCTTC
CASRLLAGVGEQFF
>TRBV13|.|TRBJ2-1|TRBD1
TGTGCCAGCAGCTACAGGGGGAGTCTAGACAATGAGCAGTTCTTC
CASSYRGSLDNEQFF
>TRBV9|.|TRBJ2-3|.
TGTGCCAGTGCCGGGACTCCGGTTGATACGCAGTATTTT
CASAGTPVDTQYF
>TRBV10-3|.|TRBJ2-1|.
TGTGCCATCAGTGACTCGGGGTCGTATGAGCAGTTCTTC
CAISDSGSYEQFF
>TRBV30|.|TRBJ2-7|TRBD2
TGTGCCTCCCCGCGGGGGGGGACGAAGAACGAGCAGTACTTC
CASPRGGTKNEQYF
>TRBV30|once|TRBJ2-1|TRBD2
TGTGCCTGGAGCCCGGGACTAGCCCACAATGAGCAGTTCTTC
CAWSPGLAHNEQFF
>TRBV12-5|.|TRBJ2-2|.
TGTGCTAGTGGCCGCCTCACGGGTGGCACCGGGGAGCTGTTTTTT
CASGRLTGGTGELFF
>TRBV6-1|.|TRBJ2-1|TRBD1
TGTGCCAGCAGTCCCGGGACAGGGTCCCACAATGAGCAGTTCTTC
CASSPGTGSHNEQFF
>TRBV6-1|.|TRBJ2-1|TRBD2
TGTGCCAGCAGTGCCCTGCATCTGCGGGAGGCCTACAATGAGCAGTTCTTC
CASSALHLREAYNEQFF
>TRBV7-9|.|TRBJ2-7|.
TGTGCCAGCAGCTTATACGGCAGCGACCAATACGAGCAGTACTTC
CASSLYGSDQYEQYF
>TRBV7-2|.|TRBJ2-5|.
TGTGCCAGCAGCTTAGGAGTCCAAGAGACCCAGTACTTC
CASSLGVQETQYF
>TRBV19|few|TRBJ2-1|TRBD1
TGTGCCAGTAGTAAGGTGACAGGGGGCTACAATGAGCAGTTCTTC
CASSKVTGGYNEQFF
>TRBV5-6|.|TRBJ2-7|.
TGTGCCAGCAGCTTGGCCCCGGAGTCCTACGAGCAGTACTTC
CASSLAPESYEQYF
>TRBV11-3|.|TRBJ2-3|TRBD2
TGTGCCAGCAGCTATAGTACTAGCGGGTCAGATACGCAGTATTTT
CASSYSTSGSDTQYF
>TRBV27|.|TRBJ2-1|.
TGTGCCAGCAGTTTAGCGGGACTGGGCAATGAGCAGTTCTTC
CASSLAGLGNEQFF
>TRBV30|.|TRBJ2-7|TRBD2
TGTGCCTGGGGACTAGCGGGAGGTTCTACTAATCCGTACTTC
CAWGLAGGSTNPYF
>TRBV9|once|TRBJ1-1|.
TGTGCCAGCAGCCTTGGACTGGTAAACACTGAAGCTTTCTTT
CASSLGLVNTEAFF
>TRBV5-1|.|TRBJ2-5|TRBD2
TGCGCCAGCAGAACTAGCGGGGGGACGCAAGAGACCCAGTACTTC
CASRTSGGTQETQYF
>TRBV19|.|TRBJ1-1|TRBD1
TGTGCCAGTAGCCTCAGGCCGGGACAGGACACTGAAGCTTTCTTT
CASSLRPGQDTEAFF
>TRBV29-1|.|TRBJ2-5|.
TGCAGCGTTGTTGCGCCCTCGAGGGAGACCCAGTACTTC
CSVVAPSRETQYF